The subject of this entry is one T cell receptor (beta chain). This sample is part of a study of blood T cell repertoires in COVID-19. V shed 7 bases and J shed 4 bases, with 14 bases lying between them. Germline assignment: CDR1 MNHEY and CDR2 SVGAGI. The CDR3 consists of 14 residues. Measured with immunoSEQ multiplex PCR; TCRdb has only the in-frame clones, and not every one. The sample yields more than 150,000 clones, roughly nine tenths seen once. The TCR sequence derives from a woman in her 70s with acute or convalescent COVID-19. The sequenced sample consisted of peripheral blood. The chain combines TRBV6-5 with TRBJ1-5, with no clear D. The chain's CDR3 is CASNLGQWNQPQHF. CDR3 DNA: TGTGCCAGCAACCTGGGCCAGTGGAATCAGCCCCAGCATTTT.